The present entry profiles one T cell receptor beta chain with its context. The antigen is unknown. Trimming took 3 bases from V and 4 from J, leaving 10 bases between them. The CDR3 contains 13 residues. The germline gives CDR1 SGHRS, CDR2 YFSETQ. These data come from a study of T cell clonotyping in hematopoietic cell transplantation. Notes on the study in general: At the given depth, recipient repertoires were over 95% de novo clonotypes.

The protocol was immunoSEQ multiplex PCR, while the TCRdb copy is restricted to in-frame clones and leaves out a portion. The repertoire has more than 15,000 clones, around 90% of them found once; the top ten carry roughly 5.4%. The receptor comes from a man aged 35 to 55 in good health. Some clones in this sample may be carry-over from other donors' samples. The sample was peripheral blood mononuclear cells. The chain links TRBV5-1 to TRBJ1-2; possibly TRBD1 for D (6 bases). Here the CDR3 DNA reads TGCGCCAGCAGCTGGGGGGCCGCCTATGGCTACACCTTC. This codes for CASSWGAAYGYTF.